These 29 T cell receptor beta chains came from one sample sequenced in a study of blood T cell repertoires in COVID-19. Libraries were prepared by immunoSEQ multiplex PCR; TCRdb keeps only in-frame clonotypes and omits some of them. Of tens of thousands of clones in the sample, just over 85% were seen once. The sequenced sample consisted of peripheral blood. The receptors derive from a man aged 65 to 79 with acute or convalescent COVID-19.

V and J are TRBV6-5 and TRBJ2-7; D unresolved. This CDR3 contains 13 residues. CDR1 and CDR2 from the germline V gene are MNHEY and SVGAGI. V was clipped by 8 bases and J by 0 bases, with 11 bases between them. CDR3 in amino acids: CASLLDGSYEQYF. The CDR3, as DNA: TGTGCCAGCCTCCTAGACGGCTCCTACGAGCAGTACTTC.

V usage is TRBV6-6 and J usage is TRBJ2-7; 9 nucleotides line up with TRBD1. Trimming took 5 bases from V and 4 from J; bases not matched to a gene: 9. Germline values: CDR1 MNHNY, CDR2 SVGAGI (reference sequence). This CDR3 region has 15 residues. The CDR3 sequence is CASSPTDRGTYEQYF. The CDR3 DNA reads as TGTGCCAGCAGTCCTACCGACAGGGGGACGTACGAGCAGTACTTC.

The rearrangement uses TRBV9 and TRBJ2-3, with a weak D call TRBD2 (6 bases). Per germline, CDR1 SGDLS and CDR2 YYNGEE. The CDR3 loop spans 14 amino acids. V was pared by 4 bases and J by 7 bases, with 16 bases between. The CDR3 region is CASSTGTEGNTQYF. The CDR3 DNA sequence: TGTGCCAGCAGCACCGGGACTGAGGGTAATACGCAGTATTTT.

This chain joins TRBV9 and TRBJ2-1; D is uncertain. V was trimmed by 7 bases and J by 5 bases, leaving 13 bases between them. Germline values: CDR1 SGDLS, CDR2 YYNGEE. This CDR3 region has 13 residues. The CDR3, as DNA: TGTGCCAGCGCACTGAGTCCCAACAATGAGCAGTTCTTC. Protein sequence: CASALSPNNEQFF.

The chain uses TRBV6-5 and TRBJ1-2; possible D gene TRBD1, 6 bases. This CDR3 is built from 14 residues. Trimming took off 7 bases at V and 0 bases at J, with 12 bases between the two ends. Germline V gives CDR1 MNHEY, CDR2 SVGAGI. DNA for the CDR3: TGTGCCAGCATCCGACAGGCTACTAACTATGGCTACACCTTC. Residues: CASIRQATNYGYTF.

The chain has TRBV27 and TRBJ2-7; 10 positions agree with TRBD2. The germline V gene has CDR1 MNHEY and CDR2 SMNVEV (reference sequence). CDR3 length equals 18 residues. The J segment lost 1 base and the V segment lost 0 bases, leaving 9 bases of the junction unmatched. The CDR3 loop is CASSLSRQREGRSYEQYF. As DNA, the CDR3 is TGTGCCAGCAGTTTATCCCGGCAGCGGGAGGGCCGGTCCTACGAGCAGTACTTC.

This chain connects TRBV19 to TRBJ2-1; the D gene is possibly TRBD1 (6 bases). CDR3 length: 14 residues. The germline V and J ends were trimmed by 4 bases and 10 bases, with 17 bases remaining between them. Germline lookup yields CDR1 LNHDA and CDR2 SQIVND (reference sequence). The CDR3 protein is CASSNAGDQIEQFF. The CDR3 region has the DNA TGTGCCAGTAGTAATGCAGGGGACCAGATAGAGCAGTTCTTC.

V gene TRBV19 combines with J gene TRBJ1-4, with D perhaps TRBD1 (6 bases). The CDR3 sequence is 14 residues long. The V gene's germline CDR1 is LNHDA and CDR2 SQIVND (reference sequence). Trimming left V 3 bases short and J 7 bases short, with 12 bases between. CDR3 sequence: CASSMGAGSEKLFF. The CDR3 nucleotides read TGTGCCAGTAGTATGGGGGCAGGGAGTGAAAAACTGTTTTTT.

This clone appeared once. V usage is TRBV6-1 and J usage is TRBJ1-5; 7 bases are a match to TRBD1. Germline V gives CDR1 MNHNS, CDR2 SASEGT. This CDR3 comprises 16 residues. V lost 3 bases to trimming and J lost 1 base; unmatched junction nucleotides: 6. In nucleotides, the CDR3 is TGTGCCAGCAGTGACCCCGGGACAGTGAGCAATCAGCCCCAGCATTTT. It yields the protein CASSDPGTVSNQPQHF.

The chain couples TRBV5-1 to TRBJ2-1; 11 positions agree with TRBD2. Germline trimming cut 6 bases from V and 6 bases from J; bases unmatched to any gene: 8. This CDR3 comprises 15 residues. Per the germline V gene, CDR1 is SGHRS and CDR2 is YFSETQ. CDR3 sequence: CASTPTSGRSNEQFF. The CDR3, as DNA: TGCGCCAGCACCCCAACTAGCGGGAGAAGCAATGAGCAGTTCTTC.

The genes are TRBV19 and TRBJ2-2; 12 nucleotides line up with TRBD2. CDR1 is LNHDA, CDR2 SQIVND, per germline (reference sequence). V lost 9 bases to trimming and J lost 6 bases; unmatched junction nucleotides: 5. CDR3 length: 14 amino acids. CDR3 DNA: TGTGCCAGCCGGACTAGCGGGGTCGCCGGGGAGCTGTTTTTT. Translation gives CASRTSGVAGELFF. Variable domain in full (rest from reference TRBV19 and TRBJ2-2): DGGITQSPKYLFRKEGQNVTLSCEQNLNHDAMYWYRQDPGQGLRLIYYSQIVNDFQKGDIAEGYSVSREKKESFPLTVTSAQKNPTAFYLCASRTSGVAGELFFGEGSRLTVL.

This chain connects TRBV7-2 to TRBJ2-5; 11 bases agree with TRBD2. The V gene end was trimmed by 4 bases and the J gene end by 2 bases; junction bases not matched to a gene: 6. From germline, CDR1 is SGHTA and CDR2 FQGNSA. The CDR3 runs to 16 residues. The CDR3 DNA reads TGTGCCAGCAGCTCCCTTGTAGCGGGAGGGCAAGAGACCCAGTACTTC. Translated, it gives CASSSLVAGGQETQYF.

The genes are TRBV9 and TRBJ2-1; 16 positions match TRBD2. Looked up from germline, CDR1 is SGDLS and CDR2 is YYNGEE. The CDR3 has 19 residues. V shed 4 bases, J shed 4 bases, and the junction held 11 bases outside the gene matches. The chain's CDR3 is CASSFAGLAGGPRYNEQFF. The CDR3, as DNA: TGTGCCAGCAGCTTCGCGGGACTAGCGGGAGGGCCTCGGTACAATGAGCAGTTCTTC. Supplemented by reference TRBV9 and TRBJ2-1, the full variable domain reads DSGVTQTPKHLITATGQRVTLRCSPRSGDLSVYWYQQSLDQGLQFLIQYYNGEERAKGNILERFSAQQFPDLHSELNLSSLELGDSALYFCASSFAGLAGGPRYNEQFFGPGTRLTVL.

This clone occurred a few times. The rearrangement links TRBV3-1 (or the pseudogene TRBV3-2) to TRBJ2-7; D unresolved. This CDR3 has 13 amino acids. CDR1 LGHDT and CDR2 YNNKEL come from the germline V gene (reference sequence). Trimming took 0 bases from V and 3 from J, leaving 6 bases between them. The CDR3: CASSQEAVYEQYF. CDR3 bases: TGTGCCAGCAGCCAAGAGGCCGTCTACGAGCAGTACTTC.

This CDR3 is CASTRGGNTIYF. The CDR3 DNA follows: TGTGCCAGCACTAGGGGTGGAAACACCATATATTTT. The V and J genes are TRBV6-5 and TRBJ1-3, with D perhaps matching TRBD1 (5 bases). The germline V and J ends were trimmed by 7 bases and 3 bases, with 7 bases remaining between them. The CDR3 loop spans 12 amino acids. Germline CDR1 MNHEY, CDR2 SVGAGI.

The DNA for the CDR3 is TGTGCCAGCAGCCAAGAGGCGAGGGTACATTCCTACAATGAGCAGTTCTTC. Its protein product is CASSQEARVHSYNEQFF. V usage is TRBV4-2 and J usage is TRBJ2-1; weak D call: TRBD2 (5 bases). This CDR3 spans 17 amino acids. In germline, CDR1 is LGHNA, CDR2 YNFKEQ. Trimming shortened V by 0 bases and J by 1 base, and 13 bases separated the two germline ends.

The chain joins TRBV5-4 to TRBJ1-5, with unresolved D. CDR1 is SGHNT, CDR2 YYREEE, per germline (reference sequence). Between the trimmed V and J ends, which lost 4 bases and 3 bases, there was a span of 11 bases. The CDR3 contains 14 residues. This chain's CDR3 is CASSAGALNQPQHF. For the CDR3, the DNA is TGTGCCAGCAGCGCGGGCGCACTCAATCAGCCCCAGCATTTT.

This clone appeared a single time. V usage is TRBV5-1 and J usage is TRBJ1-6; D is perhaps TRBD1 (5 bases). This CDR3 contains 13 residues. Deletions cut 6 bases from V and 7 bases from J, with 11 bases between. Germline loops: CDR1 SGHRS, CDR2 YFSETQ. The CDR3 is CASTAEGNSPLHF. The CDR3 DNA sequence: TGCGCCAGCACCGCGGAGGGGAATTCACCCCTCCACTTT. Drawing the rest from reference TRBV5-1 and TRBJ1-6, the complete variable domain is KAGVTQTPRYLIKTRGQQVTLSCSPISGHRSVSWYQQTPGQGLQFLFEYFSETQRNKGNFPGRFSGRQFSNSRSEMNVSTLELGDSALYLCASTAEGNSPLHFGNGTRLTVT.

CDR3 sequence reads: CASKLAGDAGELFF. In nucleotides, the CDR3 is TGTGCCAGCAAGCTAGCGGGAGACGCCGGGGAGCTGTTTTTT. This chain joins TRBV6-5 and TRBJ2-2; the match to TRBD2 covers 10 bases. Per the germline V gene, CDR1 is MNHEY and CDR2 is SVGAGI. CDR3 length equals 14 residues. The V gene end was trimmed by 7 bases and the J gene end by 6 bases; junction bases not matched to a gene: 5.

This clone was seen only once. The chain recombines TRBV28 with TRBJ2-5, with 12 bases identical to TRBD2. This CDR3 is 16 amino acids long. The V segment lost 4 bases and the J segment 4 bases; nucleotides outside the gene matches: 7. Germline CDR1 reads MDHEN; CDR2 reads SYDVKM. This chain's CDR3 is CASSSNSLAGGETQYF. The CDR3 nucleotides are TGTGCCAGCAGTTCCAACTCACTAGCGGGAGGAGAGACCCAGTACTTC.

The rearrangement joins TRBV4-3 to TRBJ2-1; 7 positions match TRBD2. Trimming cost V 5 bases and J 4 bases; bases outside gene matches: 8. The length of the CDR3 is 15 residues. The germline V gene encodes CDR1 LGHNA and CDR2 YSLEER. The CDR3 loop is CASSDISGPYNEQFF. The CDR3 region has the DNA TGCGCCAGCAGCGACATTAGCGGGCCGTACAATGAGCAGTTCTTC.

This chain connects TRBV14 to TRBJ2-2; weak D call: TRBD1 (6 bases). The CDR3 is made up of 16 amino acids. CDR1 and CDR2 (germline): SGHDN, FVKESK. Trimming took off 1 base at V and 6 bases at J, with 15 bases between the two ends. In nucleotides, the CDR3 is TGTGCCAGCAGCCAAGTCACAGGGTCCTTGGCCGGGGAGCTGTTTTTT. This sequence encodes CASSQVTGSLAGELFF.

This chain links TRBV27 with TRBJ2-3, with a possible D match to TRBD2 (6 bases). V was shortened by 6 bases and J by 3 bases, with 13 bases between the two germline ends. Germline CDR1 reads MNHEY; CDR2 reads SMNVEV (reference sequence). The CDR3 consists of 14 residues. CDR3 protein: CASSYRDSTDTQYF. CDR3 sequence (DNA): TGTGCCAGCAGCTACCGGGACTCAACAGATACGCAGTATTTT.

This rearrangement joins TRBV29-1 to TRBJ2-5, with a weak D call TRBD2 (6 bases). Germline V gives CDR1 SQVTM, CDR2 ANQGSEA. This CDR3 region has 12 residues. The CDR3 DNA reads TGCAGTTCCATAGGACTAAAAGAGACCCAGTACTTC. Encoded protein: CSSIGLKETQYF.

The CDR3: CASEQSFSGANVLTF. CDR3 DNA sequence: TGTGCCAGCGAACAGTCCTTCTCTGGGGCCAACGTCCTGACTTTC. The J gene is TRBJ2-6, the V gene TRBV6-6, with D uncertain. Per the germline V gene, CDR1 is MNHNY and CDR2 is SVGAGI (reference sequence). The CDR3 contains 15 residues. V lost 8 bases to trimming and J lost 0 bases, with 11 bases between them.

The genes are TRBV6-5 and TRBJ2-1; 10 nucleotides line up with TRBD2. The CDR3 is made up of 13 amino acids. Germline V CDR1 and CDR2: MNHEY, SVGAGI. Trimming removed 2 bases from V and 10 bases from J; junction bases left unmatched: 2. CDR3 sequence reads: CASSYIAGGEQFF. The CDR3 DNA reads TGTGCCAGCAGTTACATAGCGGGAGGAGAGCAGTTCTTC.

The chain joins TRBV5-6 to TRBJ2-2, with D possibly being TRBD1 (5 bases). The germline V and J ends were trimmed by 4 bases and 2 bases, with 12 bases remaining between them. This CDR3 is built from 15 residues. Per germline, CDR1 SGHDT and CDR2 YYEEEE. CDR3: CASSQRQKNTGELFF. CDR3 nucleotide sequence: TGTGCCAGCAGCCAAAGACAGAAAAACACCGGGGAGCTGTTTTTT. The complete variable domain, with remaining parts taken from reference TRBV5-6 and TRBJ2-2, reads DAGVTQSPTHLIKTRGQQVTLRCSPKSGHDTVSWYQQALGQGPQFIFQYYEEEERQRGNFPDRFSGHQFPNYSSELNVNALLLGDSALYLCASSQRQKNTGELFFGEGSRLTVL.

This chain uses TRBV24-1 with TRBJ2-1; weak D call: TRBD2 (5 bases). V was cut by 5 bases and J by 0 bases, with 13 bases left in between. There are 16 residues in the CDR3. Germline lookup yields CDR1 KGHDR and CDR2 SFDVKD. Written as DNA, the CDR3 is TGTGCCACCAGTGCCACGAGAGGGAGCTCCTACAATGAGCAGTTCTTC. It translates to CATSATRGSSYNEQFF.

The V call is TRBV29-1, the J call TRBJ2-1; 7 positions match TRBD2. The CDR3 is 14 amino acids. The V gene end was trimmed by 6 bases and the J gene end by 10 bases; junction bases not matched to a gene: 15. CDR1 and CDR2 (germline): SQVTM, ANQGSEA. CDR3 residues: CSVGGVGGAQEQFF. CDR3 DNA: TGCAGCGTGGGGGGGGTGGGTGGCGCCCAGGAGCAGTTCTTC.